A single T cell receptor (beta chain) is shown here with its context. Its cognate antigen is unknown. V was cut by 6 bases and J by 1 base, with 13 bases left in between. The CDR3 is 15 residues long. Germline CDR1 and CDR2: MNHEY and SMNVEV (reference sequence). The sample originates from a study of OX40 agonist ivuxolimab in advanced cancers. The assay was immunoSEQ multiplex PCR, and TCRdb's table has in-frame clones only and misses some. The sample includes about 48,000 clones, 65% to 85% seen only once; the top ten take 1% to 1.3%. Study findings and constraints: Among the lowest levels of clonal expansion were found in partial responders at 0.1-3.0 mg/kg.

This receptor was identified in an adult with an advanced solid tumor such as melanoma, head and neck, liver or kidney cancer. The source material was CD4+ or CD8+ T cells sorted from blood, sampled in a trial of the OX40 agonist ivuxolimab. This rearrangement joins TRBV27 to TRBJ1-5; D uncertain. The CDR3 spells CASSPWERSNQPQHF. The DNA for the CDR3 is TGTGCCAGCAGCCCTTGGGAGAGAAGCAATCAGCCCCAGCATTTT.